This T cell receptor beta chain was recovered during a study of early T cells in non-severe SARS-CoV-2 infection. Study results and caveats: Matching with VDJdb favored anti-spike CD8 responses (missing private and CD4 specificities).

Per the germline V gene, CDR1 is SEHNR and CDR2 is FQNEAQ (reference sequence). This CDR3 region has 14 residues. Attachment of unique molecular identifiers to individual cDNA molecules was performed. TCRdb re-analysed the 5' RACE reads in MiXCR, keeping a single row per CDR3 protein. The sample contains fewer than 120,000 distinct CDR3 sequences, 10% to 15% of which appear only once. This clonotype appeared a few times. Its antigen remains unknown. A read error may produce the germline difference seen at one junction end. The source material was whole blood, sampled at baseline. This TCR was recovered from an adult who was a healthcare worker with PCR-confirmed SARS-CoV-2 infection or an uninfected control (not recorded which). This chain joins TRBV7-9 and TRBJ1-5, with a tentative D call TRBD1 (5 bases). The CDR3 sequence: CASSLGHTNQPQHF. CDR3 DNA sequence: TGTGCCAGCAGTTTAGGACACACGAATCAGCCCCAGCATTTT. Looking up the rest from reference TRBV7-9 and TRBJ1-5 gives the full variable domain: DTGVSQNPRHKITKRGQNVTFRCDPISEHNRLYWYRQTLGQGPEFLTYFQNEAQLEKSRLLSDRFSAERPKGSFSTLEIQRTEQGDSAMYLCASSLGHTNQPQHFGDGTRLSIL.